One T cell receptor beta chain is described in this entry. This PCR relied on a set of 60 Vbeta primers and 13 Jbeta primers. The table came from immunoSEQ multiplex PCR; TCRdb's copy has only in-frame clones and leaves some out. Among roughly 130,000 clones listed, roughly three quarters were seen once. These data come from a study of cytomegalovirus exposure and HLA in healthy donors. Germline loops: CDR1 LNHDA, CDR2 SQIVND (reference sequence). This CDR3 has 13 amino acids. V lost 4 bases, J lost 0 bases, and 0 bases stayed unmatched. This receptor was identified in a female donor in good health and CMV-seronegative. This sequence joins TRBV19 and TRBJ2-7; 7 bases agree with TRBD1. The sample consisted of PBMCs. The CDR3 loop is CASSNRGSYEQYF. The CDR3 nucleotides read TGTGCCAGTAGTAACAGGGGCTCCTACGAGCAGTACTTC. The whole variable domain, filled in from reference TRBV19 and TRBJ2-7, reads DGGITQSPKYLFRKEGQNVTLSCEQNLNHDAMYWYRQDPGQGLRLIYYSQIVNDFQKGDIAEGYSVSREKKESFPLTVTSAQKNPTAFYLCASSNRGSYEQYFGPGTRLTVT.